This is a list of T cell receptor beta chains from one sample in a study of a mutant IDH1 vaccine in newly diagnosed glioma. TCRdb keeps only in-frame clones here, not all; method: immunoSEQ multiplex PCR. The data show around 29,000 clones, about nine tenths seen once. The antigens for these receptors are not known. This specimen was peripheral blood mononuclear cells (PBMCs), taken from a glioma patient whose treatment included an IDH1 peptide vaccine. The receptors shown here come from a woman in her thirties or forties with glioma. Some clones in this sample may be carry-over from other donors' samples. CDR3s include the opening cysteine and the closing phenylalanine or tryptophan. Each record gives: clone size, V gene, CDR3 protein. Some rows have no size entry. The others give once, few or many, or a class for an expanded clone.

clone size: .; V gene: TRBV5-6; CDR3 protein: CASSRRGEQYF
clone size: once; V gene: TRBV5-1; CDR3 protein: CASSLAPVGEQYF
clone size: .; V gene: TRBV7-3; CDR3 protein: CASSLRWGPENTQYF
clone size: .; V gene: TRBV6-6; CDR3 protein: CASSFGGAYNEQFF
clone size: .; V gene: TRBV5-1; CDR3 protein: CASSPGTSHNEQFF
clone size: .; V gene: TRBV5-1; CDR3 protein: CASSLGESYNEQFF
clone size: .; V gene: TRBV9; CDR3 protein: CASRGRSSGNTIYF
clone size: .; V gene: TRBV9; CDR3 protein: CASSVGPQWAVTQYF
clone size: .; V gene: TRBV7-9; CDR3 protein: CASSLVDSHEQYF
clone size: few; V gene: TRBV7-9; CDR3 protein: CASDGGLAGADIQYF
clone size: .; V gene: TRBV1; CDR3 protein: CTSSQDLTSGSYGANVLTF
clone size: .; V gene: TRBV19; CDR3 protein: CASKPAEGSMNTEAFF
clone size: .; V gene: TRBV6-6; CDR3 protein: CASSYSRGGLSYEQYF
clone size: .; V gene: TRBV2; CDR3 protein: CASSEELNTEAFF
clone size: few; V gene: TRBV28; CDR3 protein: CASSFPGAGNTIYF
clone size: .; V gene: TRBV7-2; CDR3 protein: CASSLLLGLAGKPDEQFF
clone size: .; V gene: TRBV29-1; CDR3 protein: CSVEDGGGRNTIYF
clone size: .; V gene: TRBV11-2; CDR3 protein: CASSLALGANQPQHF
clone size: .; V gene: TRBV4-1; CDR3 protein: CASSPSGVGDEKLFF
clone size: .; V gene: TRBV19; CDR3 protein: CASSIAEFANEQYF
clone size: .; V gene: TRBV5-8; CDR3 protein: CASSFVISWGYSNQPQHF
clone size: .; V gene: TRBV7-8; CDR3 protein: CASSLGFSGGMDTQYF
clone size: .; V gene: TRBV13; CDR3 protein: CASSLTLPGNTIYF
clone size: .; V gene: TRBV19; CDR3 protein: CASSIVQGGYQPQHF
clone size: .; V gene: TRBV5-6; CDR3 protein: CASTEGGPMNTEAFF
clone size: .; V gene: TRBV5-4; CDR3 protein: CASSEDRATPEAFF
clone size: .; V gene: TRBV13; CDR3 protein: CASSLPREAGELFF
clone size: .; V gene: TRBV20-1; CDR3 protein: CSASLYNEQFF
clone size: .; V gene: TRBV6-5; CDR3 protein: CASSGLAGGTDTQYF
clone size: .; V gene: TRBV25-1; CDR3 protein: CASSESVDNEQFF
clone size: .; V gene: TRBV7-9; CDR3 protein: CASRPRTPQEQSNYNEQFF
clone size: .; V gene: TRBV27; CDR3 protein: CASSLGTITDTQYF
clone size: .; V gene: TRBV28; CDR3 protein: CANSPGQSGETQYF